Listed below are T cell receptor beta chains from one sample, sequenced in a study of blood T cell repertoires in COVID-19. Here immunoSEQ multiplex PCR was the method, and the copy in TCRdb shows in-frame clones only, minus some. The top ten hold 0.8% to 0.9% of the sample, which has 350,000 to 450,000 clones, roughly nine tenths seen once. The material sequenced was PBMCs or T cells enriched from blood (not recorded which). The receptor set was obtained from a woman aged 40 to 50 who had been exposed to COVID-19. Each CDR3 is given with its conserved first and last residue. The D gene is left open where the match is weak. Some rows mark clone size as missing; the rest say once, few, many or name a class of expanded clone.

>NA|TRBV6-5|TRBJ1-5|once
TGTGCCAGCAGAAAGGACGGCGGAGGTCAGCCCCAGCATTTT
CASRKDGGGQPQHF
>NA|TRBV11-3|TRBJ2-1|NA
TGTGCCAGCAGCGCGCAGGGTTCCACCACCTACAATGAGCAGTTCTTC
CASSAQGSTTYNEQFF
>NA|TRBV3-1/TRBV3-2|TRBJ1-1|NA
TGTGCCAGTTCTCTGGCGGCGAACACTGAAGCTTTCTTT
CASSLAANTEAFF
>TRBD1|TRBV11-3|TRBJ2-6|NA
TGTGCCAGCAGCTCCCAGACAGGGGGTTTGTCTGGGGCCAACGTCCTGACTTTC
CASSSQTGGLSGANVLTF
>NA|TRBV3-1/TRBV3-2|TRBJ1-1|NA
TGTGCCAGCAGCCAAGGAGGGAACACTGAAGCTTTCTTT
CASSQGGNTEAFF
>TRBD1|TRBV5-1|TRBJ2-7|NA
TGCGCCAGCAGCTCTTACGGGACAGGCTCCTACGAGCAGTACTTC
CASSSYGTGSYEQYF
>NA|TRBV5-1|TRBJ2-3|NA
TGCGCCAGCAGCTTGGGGGCGTCCCGGACAGCGGATACGCAGTATTTT
CASSLGASRTADTQYF
>TRBD2|TRBV7-3|TRBJ2-1|NA
TGTGCCAGCAGTTGGGCGGGGGAGAATGAGCAGTTCTTC
CASSWAGENEQFF
>NA|TRBV19|TRBJ1-3|NA
TGTGCCAGTAGTATAAGTTGGACAGCCGGAAACACCATATATTTT
CASSISWTAGNTIYF
>NA|TRBV2|TRBJ2-7|NA
TGTGCCAGCATAGCCGTATACGAGCAGTACTTC
CASIAVYEQYF
>TRBD1|TRBV7-9|TRBJ2-5|NA
TGTGCCAGCACCAGGGGGCGTAGTGAACAAGAGACCCAGTACTTC
CASTRGRSEQETQYF
>TRBD1|TRBV12-5|TRBJ2-7|NA
TGTGCTAGTGGTTTAGCCGGGACAGGCGTCTACGAGCAGTACTTC
CASGLAGTGVYEQYF
>TRBD1|TRBV3-1/TRBV3-2|TRBJ2-7|NA
TGTGCCAGCAGCCTAACAGGGGGCGGGCGGTACGAGCAGTACTTC
CASSLTGGGRYEQYF
>TRBD1|TRBV5-1|TRBJ1-5|NA
TGCGCCAGCAGCTTGGGGACAGGGTTTCAGCCCCAGCATTTT
CASSLGTGFQPQHF
>TRBD1|TRBV2|TRBJ1-2|NA
TGTGCCAGCGGACAGGGAGGTGATGGCTACACCTTC
CASGQGGDGYTF
>NA|TRBV6-5|TRBJ2-1|NA
TGTGCCAGCAGTTACATTGGAGGACGAAATGAGCAGTTCTTC
CASSYIGGRNEQFF
>TRBD2|TRBV5-1|TRBJ2-5|once
TGCGCCAGCGAGAGGAACCCGGGGGGGGAGACCCAGTACTTC
CASERNPGGETQYF
>TRBD2|TRBV24-1|TRBJ2-1|NA
TGTGCCACCAGTGTCCTAGCGGGAGACGAGCAGTTCTTC
CATSVLAGDEQFF
>TRBD1|TRBV27|TRBJ1-2|NA
TGTGCCAGCAGTATTACCGGGACAGGCAATCGTGGCTACACCTTC
CASSITGTGNRGYTF
>NA|TRBV19|TRBJ1-2|NA
TGTGCCAGTTCCCCCTCAGGGGCGGTAAGTGGCTACACCTTC
CASSPSGAVSGYTF
>NA|TRBV18|TRBJ1-1|NA
TGTGCCAGCTCACCGGGACAACTGAACACTGAAGCTTTCTTT
CASSPGQLNTEAFF
>NA|TRBV30|TRBJ1-6|NA
TGTGCCTGGTCCCCGGCGGGGGCGGGCAATTCACCCCTCCACTTT
CAWSPAGAGNSPLHF
>TRBD2|TRBV3-1/TRBV3-2|TRBJ2-2|NA
TGTGCCAGCTTAGAAGCGGGGGGTAACACCGGGGAGCTGTTTTTT
CASLEAGGNTGELFF
>TRBD2|TRBV9|TRBJ2-7|NA
TGTGCCAGCAGCAGCCGGGACTACAACGAGCAGTACTTC
CASSSRDYNEQYF
>NA|TRBV6-5|TRBJ1-1|NA
TGTGCCAGCAGTCCCGGGGGGGCAATGAACACTGAAGCTTTCTTT
CASSPGGAMNTEAFF
>TRBD1|TRBV27|TRBJ1-5|NA
TGTGCCAGCAGTTATTTAGGGACAGTTAGCAATCAGCCCCAGCATTTT
CASSYLGTVSNQPQHF
>NA|TRBV10-1|TRBJ2-7|NA
TGCGCCAGCAGTGAGGGGGGGACGGGGTCGTACGAGCAGTACTTC
CASSEGGTGSYEQYF
>TRBD1|TRBV6-5|TRBJ2-7|NA
TGTGCCAGCAGAAGTGGACAGGCGAACGAGCAGTACTTC
CASRSGQANEQYF
>TRBD2|TRBV6-4|TRBJ2-7|few
TGTGCCAGCCTCTGGGGGGGATACGAGCAGTACTTC
CASLWGGYEQYF
>NA|TRBV2|TRBJ2-7|NA
TGTGCCAGCAGTCCGGACTCATTCGCGGGGTACGAGCAGTACTTC
CASSPDSFAGYEQYF